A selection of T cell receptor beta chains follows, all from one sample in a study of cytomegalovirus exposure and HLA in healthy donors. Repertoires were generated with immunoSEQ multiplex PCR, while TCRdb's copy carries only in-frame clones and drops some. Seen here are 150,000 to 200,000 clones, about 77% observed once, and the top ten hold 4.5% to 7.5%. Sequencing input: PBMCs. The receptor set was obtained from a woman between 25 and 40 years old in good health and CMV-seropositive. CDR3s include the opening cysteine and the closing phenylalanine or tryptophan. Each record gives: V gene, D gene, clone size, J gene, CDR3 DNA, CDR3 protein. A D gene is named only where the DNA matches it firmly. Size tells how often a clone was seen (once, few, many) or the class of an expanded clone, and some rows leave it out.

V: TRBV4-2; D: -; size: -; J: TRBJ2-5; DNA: TGTGCCAGCAGCCATCAACCGGGACAGTGGAGGGCGGAGGACCAAGAGACCCAGTACTTC; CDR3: CASSHQPGQWRAEDQETQYF
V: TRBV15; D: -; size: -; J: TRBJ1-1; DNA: TGTGCCACCAGCAGAGGGCAGGGTTCCACTGAAGCTTTCTTT; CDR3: CATSRGQGSTEAFF
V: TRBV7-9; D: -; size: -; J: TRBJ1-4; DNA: TGTGCCAGCAGCCCGATCGGAGTTTCAACTAATGAAAAACTGTTTTTT; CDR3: CASSPIGVSTNEKLFF
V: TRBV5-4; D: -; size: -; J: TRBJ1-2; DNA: TGTGCCAGCAGTCCTCGGACACCTTGGGGCTATGGCTACACCTTC; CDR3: CASSPRTPWGYGYTF
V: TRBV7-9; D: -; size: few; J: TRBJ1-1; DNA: TGTGCCAGCAGCTTTTACAGGGTAGTAGGCACTGAAGCTTTCTTT; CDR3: CASSFYRVVGTEAFF
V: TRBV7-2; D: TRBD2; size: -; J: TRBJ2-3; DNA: TGTGCCAGCAGCTTAGTCTGGCGGGGGGTGAAAACAGATACGCAGTATTTT; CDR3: CASSLVWRGVKTDTQYF
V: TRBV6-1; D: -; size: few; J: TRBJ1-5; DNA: TGTGCCAGCAGTGGGGGACAAAAAAATCAGCCCCAGCATTTT; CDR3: CASSGGQKNQPQHF
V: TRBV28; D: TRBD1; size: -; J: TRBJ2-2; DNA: TGTGCCAGCAGTTCCACGTACTACAGGGGGCCGAACACCGGGGAGCTGTTTTTT; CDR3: CASSSTYYRGPNTGELFF
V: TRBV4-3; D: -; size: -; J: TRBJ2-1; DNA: TGCGCCAGCAGCGCGGACATTAACTCCTACAATGAGCAGTTCTTC; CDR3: CASSADINSYNEQFF
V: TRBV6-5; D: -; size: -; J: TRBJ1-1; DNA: TGTGCCAGCAGTCTCTTCAGGAATGCTGAAGCTTTCTTT; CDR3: CASSLFRNAEAFF
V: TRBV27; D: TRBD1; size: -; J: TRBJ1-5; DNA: TGTGCCAGCCGCCAGGCAGGGGGCGAGAAGCCCCAGCATTTT; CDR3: CASRQAGGEKPQHF
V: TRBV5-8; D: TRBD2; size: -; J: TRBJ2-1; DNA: TGTGCCAGCAGCGCGGGACTAGCGGGAGGGAATGAGCAGTTCTTC; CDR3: CASSAGLAGGNEQFF
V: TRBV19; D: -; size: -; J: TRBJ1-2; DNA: TGTGCCAGTAGTAACAGGGCTGGAGTTATGCCCTTC; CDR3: CASSNRAGVMPF
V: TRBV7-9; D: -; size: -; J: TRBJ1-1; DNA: TGTGCCAGCAGCGGCACGAACACTGAAGCTTTCTTT; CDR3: CASSGTNTEAFF
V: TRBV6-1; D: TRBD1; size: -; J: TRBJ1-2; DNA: TGTGCCAGCAGCCGGGACAGGGATGCCTATGGCTACACCTTC; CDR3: CASSRDRDAYGYTF
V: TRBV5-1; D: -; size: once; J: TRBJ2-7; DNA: TGCGCCAGCAGCTTGGATGGGCCCTACTCCTACGAGCAGTACTTC; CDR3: CASSLDGPYSYEQYF
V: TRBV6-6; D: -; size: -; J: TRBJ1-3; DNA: TGTGCCAGCAGTCCAGGTGGAAACACCATATATTTT; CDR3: CASSPGGNTIYF
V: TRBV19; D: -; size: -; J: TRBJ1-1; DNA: TGTGCCAGTAGGACTCCCGAAAGGCAAAACACTGAAGCTTTCTTT; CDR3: CASRTPERQNTEAFF
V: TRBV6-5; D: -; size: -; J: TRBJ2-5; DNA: TGTGCCAGCAGTTACTCCCCAGGGGTAGAAGAGACCCAGTACTTC; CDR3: CASSYSPGVEETQYF